This entry is about one T cell receptor (beta chain). Its cognate antigen is unknown. The record originates from a study of T-cell reconstitution after alpha-beta-depleted transplantation in children. This CDR3 has 15 amino acids. Germline lookup yields CDR1 SGHTA and CDR2 FQGNSA. The ends were cut back, 1 base at V and 2 bases at J, with 11 bases in the middle. Preparing the TCRbeta library involved the use of unique molecular identifiers. TCRdb re-called the PCR reads through MiXCR, storing one row per CDR3 protein. The data hold about 440,000 distinct CDR3 sequences, with around two fifths observed a single time. Study findings and constraints: Reports say that about two months after transplant, the alpha-beta T cells came out of several hundred graft clones that had expanded.

This receptor was identified in a girl aged 2-9 years with aplastic anemia, due to receive a stem cell transplant. The chain combines TRBV7-2 with TRBJ1-1; D gene unclear. Sequenced material: PBMCs, taken before TCRalphabeta/CD19-depleted stem cell transplant. CDR3 protein: CASSLELGSNTEAFF. CDR3 sequence (DNA): TGTGCCAGCAGCTTAGAGTTGGGCTCCAACACTGAAGCTTTCTTT.